Described below is a single T cell receptor beta chain sequence and its context. Its antigen remains unidentified. V gave up 3 bases and J gave up 6 bases, with 17 bases separating them. CDR1 and CDR2 (germline): ENHRY, SYGVKD. There are 15 residues in the CDR3. Data came from immunoSEQ multiplex PCR; TCRdb stores just in-frame clones and leaves some out. The sample has over 140,000 clones, about 84% seen once. Around 1.9 micrograms of genomic DNA, which was extracted from cryopreserved PBMCs, served as the material used for the TCR beta libraries. These data belong to a study of cytotoxic CD8 clonotypes in ibrutinib-treated CLL. Whole-study context: Across the patients, roughly ten were relapsed/refractory, around 16 treatment-naive and roughly 18 IGHV unmutated. General study points: Age-matched healthy donor levels were exceeded by baseline clonality, which tracked circulating CD8+ T-cell counts.

This chain uses TRBV10-3 with TRBJ1-2, with a weak D call TRBD1 (6 bases). This clonotype was obtained from a human donor with chronic lymphocytic leukemia. The sample in question was PBMCs, obtained after 36 months of ibrutinib treatment. CDR3 sequence: CAISDVNRERNGYTF. The CDR3 nucleotides are TGTGCCATCAGTGACGTGAACAGGGAAAGGAATGGCTACACCTTC.